These T cell receptor beta chains were read from a single sample in a study of human T cells and chemical hapten exposure. TCRdb re-derived calls from the RACE reads in MiXCR, one entry per CDR3 protein. The sample comprises 85,000 to 100,000 distinct CDR3 sequences, under 14% of which are singletons, and around 3.1% rests with the top ten. This material consisted of whole blood, taken in connection with sensitization to the hapten diphenylcyclopropenone (DPC). The receptor set was obtained from a woman aged 60-75 years with alopecia areata. Some clones in this sample may be carry-over from other donors' samples. The CDR3 runs from the conserved cysteine through the conserved F or W. A D gene is named only where the DNA matches it firmly. Not every row has a clone size; where given, it reads once, few, many or a size class.

D: -; size: few; J: TRBJ1-1; V: TRBV7-9; CDR3: CASSLPGGNTEAFF; DNA: TGTGCCAGCAGCTTACCCGGGGGAAACACTGAAGCTTTCTTT
D: -; size: few; J: TRBJ2-7; V: TRBV7-6; CDR3: CASSLAGRGAREQYF; DNA: TGTGCCAGCAGCTTAGCGGGACGGGGGGCGAGGGAGCAGTACTTC
D: -; size: few; J: TRBJ2-1; V: TRBV9; CDR3: CASSVGRSGVNNEQFF; DNA: TGTGCCAGCAGCGTAGGGAGGTCAGGGGTGAACAATGAGCAGTTCTTC
D: -; size: few; J: TRBJ1-3; V: TRBV5-1; CDR3: CASRDDRGSGNTIYF; DNA: TGCGCCAGCAGGGACGACAGAGGCTCTGGAAACACCATATATTTT
D: TRBD1; size: many; J: TRBJ1-6; V: TRBV12-3/TRBV12-4; CDR3: CASGGRQGVPLHF; DNA: TGTGCCAGCGGCGGTAGACAGGGAGTCCCCCTCCACTTT
D: -; size: many; J: TRBJ1-1; V: TRBV6-6; CDR3: CASSPIQENTEAFF; DNA: TGTGCCAGCAGCCCGATTCAGGAAAACACTGAAGCTTTCTTT
D: -; size: -; J: TRBJ2-5; V: TRBV2; CDR3: CASSGGAGNQETQYF; DNA: TGTGCCAGCAGTGGAGGGGCGGGGAACCAAGAGACCCAGTACTTC
D: TRBD2; size: many; J: TRBJ2-1; V: TRBV7-3; CDR3: CASSWSSGTYNEQFF; DNA: TGTGCCAGCAGCTGGAGTAGCGGGACTTACAATGAGCAGTTCTTC
D: -; size: many; J: TRBJ2-3; V: TRBV9; CDR3: CASSSSGSSVDTQYF; DNA: TGTGCCAGCAGCTCCTCGGGTTCTAGCGTAGATACGCAGTATTTT
D: -; size: -; J: TRBJ1-1; V: TRBV29-1; CDR3: CSVLISEAFF; DNA: TGCAGCGTACTAATATCTGAAGCTTTCTTT
D: -; size: few; J: TRBJ1-2; V: TRBV5-5; CDR3: CASSLGTNRGEGYTF; DNA: TGTGCCAGCAGCTTGGGGACAAACCGGGGCGAGGGCTACACCTTC
D: -; size: -; J: TRBJ1-5; V: TRBV16; CDR3: CASSQASGETGKGPQHF; DNA: TGTGCCAGCAGCCAAGCGAGCGGGGAGACTGGGAAAGGGCCCCAGCATTTT
D: TRBD1; size: many; J: TRBJ1-1; V: TRBV20-1; CDR3: CSAREGQGPNTEAFF; DNA: TGCAGTGCTAGAGAGGGACAGGGGCCCAACACTGAAGCTTTCTTT
D: TRBD2; size: few; J: TRBJ2-2; V: TRBV9; CDR3: CASSVVPFSAGGPGELFF; DNA: TGTGCCAGCAGCGTAGTCCCTTTCAGCGCGGGGGGCCCCGGGGAGCTGTTTTTT
D: -; size: many; J: TRBJ1-5; V: TRBV29-1; CDR3: CSVAMGNQPQHF; DNA: TGCAGCGTTGCCATGGGGAATCAGCCCCAGCATTTT
D: -; size: many; J: TRBJ1-2; V: TRBV20-1; CDR3: CSQAAANYGYTF; DNA: TGCAGTCAGGCGGCGGCTAACTATGGCTACACCTTC
D: -; size: many; J: TRBJ2-3; V: TRBV7-9; CDR3: CASRPPGGRSTDTQYF; DNA: TGTGCCAGCAGACCTCCCGGGGGGCGTAGCACAGATACGCAGTATTTT
D: -; size: -; J: TRBJ2-1; V: TRBV11-2; CDR3: CASSSQRQADHNEQSF; DNA: TGTGCCAGCAGCTCCCAGCGGCAGGCAGATCACAATGAGCAGTCCTTC
D: -; size: many; J: TRBJ1-5; V: TRBV27; CDR3: CASSPKWGRENQPQHF; DNA: TGTGCCAGCAGTCCCAAGTGGGGGAGGGAAAATCAGCCCCAGCATTTT
D: -; size: many; J: TRBJ1-6; V: TRBV5-1; CDR3: CASSLDYNSPLHF; DNA: TGCGCCAGCAGCTTGGACTATAATTCACCCCTCCACTTT
D: TRBD2; size: many; J: TRBJ2-1; V: TRBV20-1; CDR3: CSAVLAGVYNEQFF; DNA: TGCAGTGCCGTACTAGCGGGGGTCTACAATGAGCAGTTCTTC
D: -; size: few; J: TRBJ1-2; V: TRBV20-1; CDR3: CSARVGDYGYTF; DNA: TGCAGTGCTAGAGTTGGGGACTATGGCTACACCTTC
D: TRBD1; size: -; J: TRBJ1-5; V: TRBV7-8; CDR3: CASSAGQAYSNQPQHF; DNA: TGTGCCAGCAGCGCGGGACAGGCGTATAGCAATCAGCCCCAGCATTTT
D: TRBD1; size: -; J: TRBJ1-1; V: TRBV7-3; CDR3: CASSTQGQSGTEAFF; DNA: TGTGCCAGCAGCACCCAGGGACAGTCGGGCACTGAAGCTTTCTTT
D: -; size: -; J: TRBJ2-5; V: TRBV6-5; CDR3: CASSLMKGVLGETQYF; DNA: TGTGCCAGCAGTTTGATGAAAGGGGTCCTCGGAGAGACCCAGTACTTC
D: TRBD2; size: many; J: TRBJ2-5; V: TRBV7-9; CDR3: CASSPRGGVETQYF; DNA: TGTGCCAGCAGCCCTCGCGGGGGGGTTGAGACCCAGTACTTC
D: -; size: many; J: TRBJ2-7; V: TRBV2; CDR3: CASRRLRQVDEQYF; DNA: TGTGCCAGCAGGCGACTTCGACAGGTCGACGAGCAGTACTTC
D: -; size: -; J: TRBJ1-2; V: TRBV5-1; CDR3: CASSLGPSTGNYGYTF; DNA: TGCGCCAGCAGCTTGGGACCATCCACGGGCAACTATGGCTACACCTTC
D: TRBD1; size: -; J: TRBJ1-2; V: TRBV7-9; CDR3: CASSPPGTASNYGYTF; DNA: TGTGCCAGCAGCCCTCCCGGGACAGCTAGTAACTATGGCTACACCTTC
D: -; size: -; J: TRBJ1-5; V: TRBV10-3; CDR3: CAISEGRKNQPQHF; DNA: TGTGCCATCAGTGAAGGGCGGAAAAATCAGCCCCAGCATTTT
D: -; size: -; J: TRBJ1-1; V: TRBV7-6; CDR3: CASSHHRDGNKNTEAFF; DNA: TGTGCCAGCAGCCACCACCGGGATGGCAACAAGAACACTGAAGCTTTCTTT
D: TRBD2; size: few; J: TRBJ2-6; V: TRBV20-1; CDR3: CSANYHPRTSGGPSSGANVLTF; DNA: TGCAGTGCCAACTACCACCCCCGGACTAGCGGGGGCCCCAGCTCTGGGGCCAACGTCCTGACTTTC
D: -; size: few; J: TRBJ1-2; V: TRBV7-9; CDR3: CASSSRRDVYGYTF; DNA: TGTGCCAGCAGCTCCCGGCGGGATGTCTATGGCTACACCTTC
D: -; size: -; J: TRBJ2-5; V: TRBV2; CDR3: CASTYTPGETQYF; DNA: TGTGCCAGCACTTACACTCCGGGAGAGACCCAGTACTTC
D: TRBD1; size: many; J: TRBJ1-1; V: TRBV28; CDR3: CASSSSGADRTFGKAFF; DNA: TGTGCCAGCAGTTCCAGTGGGGCGGACAGGACCTTCGGGAAAGCTTTCTTT
D: -; size: few; J: TRBJ1-2; V: TRBV10-3; CDR3: CAIKTGPRIDGYTF; DNA: TGTGCCATCAAAACCGGGCCCAGGATTGATGGCTACACCTTC
D: -; size: -; J: TRBJ2-2; V: TRBV7-9; CDR3: CASSPSNTGELFF; DNA: TGTGCCAGCAGCCCCTCTAACACCGGGGAGCTGTTTTTT
D: -; size: many; J: TRBJ1-2; V: TRBV20-1; CDR3: CSARNPEGNGYTF; DNA: TGCAGTGCCCGTAACCCTGAGGGTAACGGCTACACCTTC
D: -; size: -; J: TRBJ2-5; V: TRBV12-3/TRBV12-4; CDR3: CASTPPGVETQYF; DNA: TGTGCCAGCACCCCCCCGGGGGTGGAGACCCAGTACTTC
D: -; size: many; J: TRBJ2-2; V: TRBV4-2; CDR3: CASSQATGELFF; DNA: TGTGCCAGCAGCCAAGCAACCGGGGAGCTGTTTTTT
D: -; size: -; J: TRBJ2-7; V: TRBV7-9; CDR3: CASSPGRGWVEQYF; DNA: TGTGCCAGCAGCCCCGGCAGGGGATGGGTCGAGCAGTACTTC
D: TRBD1; size: -; J: TRBJ1-1; V: TRBV12-3/TRBV12-4; CDR3: CASNPRTGDAEAFF; DNA: TGTGCCAGCAATCCCCGGACAGGGGACGCTGAAGCTTTCTTT
D: TRBD2; size: few; J: TRBJ2-1; V: TRBV20-1; CDR3: CSARDSGGADEQFF; DNA: TGCAGTGCTAGAGATAGCGGGGGGGCCGATGAGCAGTTCTTC
D: TRBD2; size: -; J: TRBJ2-3; V: TRBV29-1; CDR3: CSVLAGLPTDTQYF; DNA: TGCAGCGTACTAGCGGGTCTCCCCACAGATACGCAGTATTTT
D: -; size: few; J: TRBJ1-1; V: TRBV6-1; CDR3: CASSAYTEAFF; DNA: TGTGCCAGCAGTGCGTACACTGAAGCTTTCTTT
D: -; size: many; J: TRBJ1-2; V: TRBV2; CDR3: CASSEWGGQSGNYGYTF; DNA: TGTGCCAGCAGTGAATGGGGGGGGCAGTCGGGAAACTATGGCTACACCTTC
D: -; size: -; J: TRBJ2-3; V: TRBV29-1; CDR3: CSVEAPDTQYF; DNA: TGCAGCGTTGAAGCCCCAGATACGCAGTATTTT
D: -; size: -; J: TRBJ1-5; V: TRBV30; CDR3: CAWSVRSNQPQHF; DNA: TGTGCCTGGAGTGTAAGAAGCAATCAGCCCCAGCATTTT